Listed below are T cell receptor beta chains from one sample, sequenced in a study of shared clonotypes between healthy human individuals. Sequenced by immunoSEQ multiplex PCR; TCRdb stores in-frame clones only, minus some. This sample has around 1,100,000 clones, with roughly 80% found just once. Specimen: memory CD4+ T cells from PBMCs. The receptor set was obtained from a young man in good health. Some clones in this sample may be carry-over from other donors' samples. Both conserved end residues are part of each CDR3. The D gene is left open where the match is weak. Not all rows give a size; the values are once, few, many and, for expanded clones, a class.

V,size,D,J,DNA,CDR3
TRBV5-1,.,TRBD2,TRBJ2-3,TGCGCCAGCAGCTTGAACGGGAGGGTGAATACGCAGTATTTT,CASSLNGRVNTQYF
TRBV28,.,TRBD1,TRBJ2-7,TGTGCCAGCTCACAGGGGCCGTCCTCGCGACAGTACTTC,CASSQGPSSRQYF
TRBV18,.,.,TRBJ1-1,TGTGCCAGCTCATCGGCGGGGCAAGCTTTTGAAGCTTTCTTT,CASSSAGQAFEAFF
TRBV6-6,.,.,TRBJ1-1,TGTGCCGCCCAGCCGGGGCTGTACACTGAAGCTTTCTTT,CAAQPGLYTEAFF
TRBV30,.,.,TRBJ2-5,TGTGCCTGGTCCGTAGGGACCCAGTACTTC,CAWSVGTQYF
TRBV19,.,TRBD1,TRBJ1-1,TGTGCCAGTAGTCGACAGGGCGAAGCTTTCTTT,CASSRQGEAFF
TRBV7-3,.,.,TRBJ2-3,TGTGCCAGCAGCCTCCTCCCGACAGATACGCAGTATTTT,CASSLLPTDTQYF
TRBV30,few,.,TRBJ2-7,TGTGCCTGGGGGGCTGTCTACGAGCAGTACTTC,CAWGAVYEQYF
TRBV19,.,.,TRBJ2-7,TGTGCCAGTAGTATGGGACGACTGGGGAGCTCCTACGAGCAGTACTTC,CASSMGRLGSSYEQYF
TRBV25-1,.,TRBD1,TRBJ2-3,TGTGCCAGCAGTAACCTTCGACAGGGGGCAACAGATACGCAGTATTTT,CASSNLRQGATDTQYF
TRBV7-3,few,TRBD2,TRBJ2-3,TGTGCCAGCAGCCTAGCGGGAGGGGGTCGGGATACGCAGTATTTT,CASSLAGGGRDTQYF
TRBV6-5,few,TRBD1,TRBJ1-4,TGTGCCAGCAGTTACTACGGACAGGGTAATGAAAAACTGTTTTTT,CASSYYGQGNEKLFF
TRBV5-6,.,.,TRBJ1-3,TGTGCCAGCAGCAGGGGGGGAAACACCATATATTTT,CASSRGGNTIYF
TRBV11-3,.,.,TRBJ2-3,TGTGCCAGCAGCTCCTACCGGGCAGATACGCAGTATTTT,CASSSYRADTQYF
TRBV19,.,.,TRBJ1-3,TGTGCCAGTAGCGCGGGTTTTTATGGAAACACCATATATTTT,CASSAGFYGNTIYF
TRBV9,.,TRBD2,TRBJ2-7,TGTGCCAGCAGCACAACCGGGACTAGCGGGTACGAGCAGTACTTC,CASSTTGTSGYEQYF
TRBV15,.,TRBD1,TRBJ2-1,TGTGCCACCAGCAGGGTTGGGGGACAGGGGACCAATGAGCAGTTCTTC,CATSRVGGQGTNEQFF
TRBV6-4,.,TRBD2,TRBJ2-3,TGTGCCTGCTCTAGCGGTAGCACAGATACGCAGTATTTT,CACSSGSTDTQYF
TRBV7-2,.,.,TRBJ2-7,TGTGCCAGCAGCTTAGTGGGGGCGGGCTACGAGCAGTACTTC,CASSLVGAGYEQYF
TRBV11-2,.,.,TRBJ2-7,TGTGTCAGCAGCTTTTCTAGGCACTCCTACGAGCAGTACTTC,CVSSFSRHSYEQYF
TRBV6-5,.,.,TRBJ2-5,TGTGCCAGCAGTACGAGGGAGACCCAGTACTTC,CASSTRETQYF
TRBV25-1,.,.,TRBJ2-5,TGTGCCGTCGGACCCGGTAGGGAGACCCAGTACTTC,CAVGPGRETQYF
TRBV5-1,.,TRBD1,TRBJ1-1,TGCGCCAGCAGCTCGGGACAGCCTACCGACTTGAACACTGAAGCTTTCTTT,CASSSGQPTDLNTEAFF
TRBV7-8,.,TRBD1,TRBJ2-7,TGTGCCAGCAGCGCTTCGACAGGGATAATCTACGAGCAGTACTTC,CASSASTGIIYEQYF
TRBV5-1,.,TRBD2,TRBJ2-1,TGCGCCAGCAGCTTGGGGCTAGCGGGAGGGTCCGCCTACAATGAGCAGTTCTTC,CASSLGLAGGSAYNEQFF
TRBV7-3,.,TRBD2,TRBJ2-1,TGTGCCAGCAGCCCCCAGGGAGCGGGAGTGAATGGAGGGCAGTTCTTC,CASSPQGAGVNGGQFF
TRBV7-6,.,.,TRBJ2-1,TGTGCCAGCAGCTTAGGCCCGGCCCGGGATGAGCAGTTCTTC,CASSLGPARDEQFF
TRBV6-5,.,.,TRBJ1-1,TGTGCCAGCAGTTACGTAGGGGAGGGCACTGAAGCTTTCTTT,CASSYVGEGTEAFF
TRBV15,.,TRBD2,TRBJ2-1,TGTGCCACCAGCAGAGATAGACTAGCGGGAGCCGTTGAGCAGTTCTTC,CATSRDRLAGAVEQFF
TRBV5-1,.,.,TRBJ1-1,TGCGCCAGCAGCCCGGGGACGGGACGAACGGGCACTGAAGCTTTCTTT,CASSPGTGRTGTEAFF
TRBV28,.,TRBD2,TRBJ2-7,TGTGCCAGCAGTTTAGTGGGCGGGGGTAACGAGCAGTACTTC,CASSLVGGGNEQYF
TRBV11-2,.,.,TRBJ2-3,TGTGCCAGCAGCCCAACCGCTCAAGGGGATACGCAGTATTTT,CASSPTAQGDTQYF
TRBV5-4,.,.,TRBJ2-1,TGTGCCAGCAGCTTGCAGGCGGGGGGCGCAGGGGGCAATGAGCAGTTCTTC,CASSLQAGGAGGNEQFF
TRBV30,.,TRBD2,TRBJ2-3,TGTGCCTGGAGTTGGGGGGGACTAGCGAACACAGATACGCAGTATTTT,CAWSWGGLANTDTQYF
TRBV7-2,.,.,TRBJ2-2,TGTGCCAGCAGCGCCGCCGGGGGCGGGGAGCTGTTTTTT,CASSAAGGGELFF
TRBV7-3,.,TRBD2,TRBJ2-5,TGTGCCAGCAGCTTGGCTAGCGGGAGGATCGAGACCCAGTACTTC,CASSLASGRIETQYF
TRBV10-3,.,.,TRBJ1-3,TGTGCCTGTCGGGGTCTAACCGACTCTGGAAACACCATATATTTT,CACRGLTDSGNTIYF
TRBV2,once,TRBD1,TRBJ1-2,TGTGCCAGCAGGATTCAGGGGGCCGGTGGCTACACCTTC,CASRIQGAGGYTF
TRBV29-1,.,TRBD1,TRBJ1-6,TGCAGCGTGGGGGACAGGGTTGATTCACCCCTCCACTTT,CSVGDRVDSPLHF
TRBV21-1,.,.,TRBJ2-1,TGTGCCAGCAGCAAGGGACTAGCGGGAGAAAGAGGCTCCTACAATGAGCAGTTCTTC,CASSKGLAGERGSYNEQFF
TRBV28,few,TRBD1,TRBJ2-1,TGTGCCAGCAGTTTAGGGACAGGGGAAGCCCCCGTTGAGCAGTTCTTC,CASSLGTGEAPVEQFF
TRBV29-1,.,.,TRBJ1-1,TGCAGCGTTGAAGGAGGGGGGGTAGGCACTGAAGCTTTCTTT,CSVEGGGVGTEAFF
TRBV7-8,.,TRBD1,TRBJ2-1,TGTGCCAGCAGCTGGCTTGGGGACAGGGACAATGAGCAGTTCTTC,CASSWLGDRDNEQFF
TRBV28,.,.,TRBJ1-3,TGTGCCAGCAGTCCAGACTCGCAGCTCTCTGGAAACACCATATATTTT,CASSPDSQLSGNTIYF
TRBV7-3,.,.,TRBJ2-3,TGTGCCAGCAGCGTTTCCGGGACTCAGGCAGATACGCAGTATTTT,CASSVSGTQADTQYF
TRBV4-1,few,.,TRBJ2-2,TGCGCCAGCAGCCGGAAAACAGGGACTGGCGGGGAGCTGTTTTTT,CASSRKTGTGGELFF
TRBV6-4,.,TRBD1,TRBJ1-4,TGTTCCAGGGACAGGGGGCAGTATTGGAGTGAAAAACTGTTTTTT,CSRDRGQYWSEKLFF
TRBV7-2,.,.,TRBJ1-1,TGTGCCAGCAGCGCGACCCGGGGCACTGAAGCTTTCTTT,CASSATRGTEAFF
TRBV7-2,.,TRBD2,TRBJ2-3,TGTGCCAGCAGTCTTTTTAGCGGGAGGGCCGCAGATACGCAGTATTTT,CASSLFSGRAADTQYF
TRBV18,.,.,TRBJ2-7,TGTGCCAGCTCACCCGGAGGGCCATACGAGCAGTACTTC,CASSPGGPYEQYF
TRBV30,.,.,TRBJ1-1,TGTGCCTGGAGTGTAGTCTTAAGGACAGAGTGGAACACTGAAGCTTTCTTT,CAWSVVLRTEWNTEAFF
TRBV29-1,.,.,TRBJ1-3,TGCAGCGTTGAGGTGGATTTTCGGGTGGGCGCCTCTGGAAACACCATATATTTT,CSVEVDFRVGASGNTIYF
TRBV7-2,.,.,TRBJ2-7,TGTGCCAGCAGCTTAACAGAGACTACCTACGAGCAGTACTTC,CASSLTETTYEQYF
TRBV2,.,TRBD1,TRBJ1-5,TGTGCCAGCCTAGGGACAGAAGATCAGCCCCAGCATTTT,CASLGTEDQPQHF
TRBV11-2,.,TRBD2,TRBJ2-1,TGTGCCAGCAGCTTGTCAAGCGGGAGGGCCTACAATGAGCAGTTCTTC,CASSLSSGRAYNEQFF
TRBV28,.,.,TRBJ1-2,TGTGCCAGCAGTTTAAACGTCGAGGGGCGCGTAGGTGGCTACACCTTC,CASSLNVEGRVGGYTF
TRBV29-1,.,.,TRBJ2-7,TGCAGCGTTAAACGGCAGGCCGCCTACGAGCAGTACTTC,CSVKRQAAYEQYF